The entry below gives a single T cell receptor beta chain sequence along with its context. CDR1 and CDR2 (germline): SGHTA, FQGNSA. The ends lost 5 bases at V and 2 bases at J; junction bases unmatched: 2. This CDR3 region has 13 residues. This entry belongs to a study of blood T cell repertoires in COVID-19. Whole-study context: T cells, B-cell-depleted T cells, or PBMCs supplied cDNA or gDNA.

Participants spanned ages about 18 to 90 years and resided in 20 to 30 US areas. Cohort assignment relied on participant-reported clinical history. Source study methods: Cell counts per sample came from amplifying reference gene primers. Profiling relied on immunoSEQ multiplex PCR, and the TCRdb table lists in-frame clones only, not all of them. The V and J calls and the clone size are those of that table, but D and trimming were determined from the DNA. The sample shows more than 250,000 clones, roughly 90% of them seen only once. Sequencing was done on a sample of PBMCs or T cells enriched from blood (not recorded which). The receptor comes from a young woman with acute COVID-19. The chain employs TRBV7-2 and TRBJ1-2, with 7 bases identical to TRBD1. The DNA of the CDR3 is TGTGCCAGCAGCAGGGACAGCAACTATGGCTACACCTTC. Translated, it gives CASSRDSNYGYTF. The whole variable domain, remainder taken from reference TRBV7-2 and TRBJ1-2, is GAGVSQSPSNKVTEKGKDVELRCDPISGHTALYWYRQSLGQGLEFLIYFQGNSAPDKSGLPSDRFSAERTGGSVSTLTIQRTQQEDSAVYLCASSRDSNYGYTFGSGTRLTVV.